A single T cell receptor (beta chain) is shown here with its context. This entry comes from a study of T cell changes during pregnancy in multiple sclerosis. Here immunoSEQ multiplex PCR was the method, and the copy in TCRdb shows in-frame clones only, minus some. The sample records some 100,000 clones, 90% to 95% being singletons. The sequence derives from a female donor with multiple sclerosis, enrolled in a pregnancy study. Sequenced here: peripheral blood, sampled before pregnancy.

This chain's CDR3 is CASSDILGSGRRNTEAFF. CDR3 nucleotides: TGTGCCAGCAGCGACATACTTGGGTCAGGGCGAAGAAACACTGAAGCTTTCTTT. V usage is TRBV21-1 and J usage is TRBJ1-1; TRBD1, the table's D call, was not compared with the DNA. TRBV21-1 is a pseudogene. The CDR3 has 18 residues.